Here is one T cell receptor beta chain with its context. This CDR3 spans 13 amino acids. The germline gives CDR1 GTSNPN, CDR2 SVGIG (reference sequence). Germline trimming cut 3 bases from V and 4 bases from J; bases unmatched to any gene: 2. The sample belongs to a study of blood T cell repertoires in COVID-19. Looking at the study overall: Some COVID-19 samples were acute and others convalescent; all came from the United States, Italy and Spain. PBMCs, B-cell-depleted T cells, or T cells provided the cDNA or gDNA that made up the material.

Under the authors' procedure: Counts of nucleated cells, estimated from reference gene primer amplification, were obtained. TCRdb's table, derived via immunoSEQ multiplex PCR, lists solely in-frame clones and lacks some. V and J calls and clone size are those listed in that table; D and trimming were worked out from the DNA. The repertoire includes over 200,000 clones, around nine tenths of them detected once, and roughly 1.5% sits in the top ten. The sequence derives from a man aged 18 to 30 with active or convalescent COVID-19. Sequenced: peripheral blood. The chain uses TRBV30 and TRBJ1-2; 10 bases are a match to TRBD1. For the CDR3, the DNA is TGTGCCTGGAGCCGGGACAGGGGCTATGGCTACACCTTC. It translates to CAWSRDRGYGYTF.